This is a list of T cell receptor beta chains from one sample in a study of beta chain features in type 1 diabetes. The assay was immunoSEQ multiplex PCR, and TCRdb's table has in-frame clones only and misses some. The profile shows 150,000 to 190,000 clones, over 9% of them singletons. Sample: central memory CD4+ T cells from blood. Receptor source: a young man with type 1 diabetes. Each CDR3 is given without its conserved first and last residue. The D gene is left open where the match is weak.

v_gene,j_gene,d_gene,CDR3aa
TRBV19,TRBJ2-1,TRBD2,ASSIIAGDTHNEQF
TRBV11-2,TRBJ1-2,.,ASSLFQGNYGYT
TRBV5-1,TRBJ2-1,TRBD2,ASSGEPAGTYNEQF
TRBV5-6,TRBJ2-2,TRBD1,ASSRLDRDTGELF
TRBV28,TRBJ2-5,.,ASSLELETQY
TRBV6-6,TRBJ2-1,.,ASTLDSIYNEQF
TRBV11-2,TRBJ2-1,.,ASSYPGRRVF
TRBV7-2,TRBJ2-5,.,ASSFLGSRGWMETQY
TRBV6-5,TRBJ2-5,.,ASRNPGVETQY
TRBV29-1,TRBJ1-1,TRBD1,SVGDFRGLNTEAF
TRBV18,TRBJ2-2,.,ASSTSTGELF
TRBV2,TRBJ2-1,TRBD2,ASNLAGANYNEQF
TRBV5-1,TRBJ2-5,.,ASSRDRLETQY
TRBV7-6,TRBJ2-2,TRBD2,ASRATSGRNTGELF
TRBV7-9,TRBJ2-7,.,ASSPTGDGEQY
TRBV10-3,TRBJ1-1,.,AISGDTTAEAF
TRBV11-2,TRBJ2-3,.,ASTRSSGRFTDTQY
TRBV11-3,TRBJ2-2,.,ASSLDQGGSAFTGELF
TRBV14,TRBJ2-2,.,ASSQTSFGELF
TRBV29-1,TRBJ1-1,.,SVLRDMNTEAF
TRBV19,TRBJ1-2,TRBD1,ASSRQGDSGYT
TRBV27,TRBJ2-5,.,ASSLDQETQY
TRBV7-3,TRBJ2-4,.,ASSLTSGYENIQY
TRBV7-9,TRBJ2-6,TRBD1,ASSFGTGGFSGANVLT
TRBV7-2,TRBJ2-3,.,ASSIRGGITDTQY
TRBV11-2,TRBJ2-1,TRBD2,ASQGLAYNEQF
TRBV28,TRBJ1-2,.,ASSARGRGYT
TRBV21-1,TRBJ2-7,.,ASSKEGHEQY
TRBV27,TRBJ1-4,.,ASSLFPGSIEKLF
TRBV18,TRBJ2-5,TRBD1,ASSGTGRETQY
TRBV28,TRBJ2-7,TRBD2,ASSRPGGGRLVYEQY
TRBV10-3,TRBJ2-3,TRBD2,ATELAGEDTQY
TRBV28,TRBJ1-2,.,ASSLLQGNYGYT